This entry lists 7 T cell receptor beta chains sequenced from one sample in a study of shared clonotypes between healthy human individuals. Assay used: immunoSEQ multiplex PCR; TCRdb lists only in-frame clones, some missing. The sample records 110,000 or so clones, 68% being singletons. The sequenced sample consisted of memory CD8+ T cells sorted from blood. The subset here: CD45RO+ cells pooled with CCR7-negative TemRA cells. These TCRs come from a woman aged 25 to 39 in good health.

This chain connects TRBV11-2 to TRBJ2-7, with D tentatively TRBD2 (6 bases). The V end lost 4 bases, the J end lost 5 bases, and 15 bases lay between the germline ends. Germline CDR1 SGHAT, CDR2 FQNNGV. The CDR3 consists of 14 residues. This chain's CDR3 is CASSSGLMFDEQYF. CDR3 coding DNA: TGTGCCAGCAGCTCGGGACTGATGTTCGACGAGCAGTACTTC.

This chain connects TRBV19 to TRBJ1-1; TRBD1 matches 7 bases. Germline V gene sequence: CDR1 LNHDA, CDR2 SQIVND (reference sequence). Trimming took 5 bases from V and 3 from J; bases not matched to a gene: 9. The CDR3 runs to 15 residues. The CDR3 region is CASSGQVRLYTEAFF. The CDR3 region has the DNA TGTGCCAGTAGTGGACAGGTCAGATTATACACTGAAGCTTTCTTT.

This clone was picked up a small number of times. The CDR3 DNA reads as TGCGCCAGCAGTCACGGACTAGCGGGTGGAGAGACCCAGTACTTC. This sequence encodes CASSHGLAGGETQYF. The chain is built from TRBV23-1 and TRBJ2-5, with 11 bases aligning to TRBD2. TRBV23-1 is assigned to the ORF class and has an uncertain function. The junction had 4 bases not matched to a gene; V was cut back by 3 bases and J by 4 bases. The CDR3 is 15 amino acids.

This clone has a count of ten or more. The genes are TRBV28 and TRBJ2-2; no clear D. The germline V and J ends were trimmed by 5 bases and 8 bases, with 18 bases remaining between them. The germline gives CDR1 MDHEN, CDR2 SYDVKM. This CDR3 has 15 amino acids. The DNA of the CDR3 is TGTGCCAGCAGTCTACCCGACCAAGCCGTAGGGGAGCTGTTTTTT. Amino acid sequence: CASSLPDQAVGELFF.

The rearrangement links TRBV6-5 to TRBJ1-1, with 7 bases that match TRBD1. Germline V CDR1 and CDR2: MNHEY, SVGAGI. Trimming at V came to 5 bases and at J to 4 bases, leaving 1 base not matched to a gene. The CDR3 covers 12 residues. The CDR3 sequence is CASSAGGTEAFF. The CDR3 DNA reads TGTGCCAGCAGTGCAGGGGGCACTGAAGCTTTCTTT.

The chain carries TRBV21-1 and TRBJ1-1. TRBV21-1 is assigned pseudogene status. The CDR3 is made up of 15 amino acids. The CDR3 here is CASSLVGREVTEAFF. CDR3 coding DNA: TGTGCCAGCAGCTTAGTGGGCAGGGAGGTCACTGAAGCTTTCTTT.

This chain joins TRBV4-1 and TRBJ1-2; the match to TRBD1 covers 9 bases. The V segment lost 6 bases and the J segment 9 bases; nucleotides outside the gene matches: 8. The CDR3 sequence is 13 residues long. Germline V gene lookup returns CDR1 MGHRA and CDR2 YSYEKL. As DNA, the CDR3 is TGCGCCAGCAGAGGGACAGGGAAGCGAAGCTACACCTTC. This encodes CASRGTGKRSYTF.